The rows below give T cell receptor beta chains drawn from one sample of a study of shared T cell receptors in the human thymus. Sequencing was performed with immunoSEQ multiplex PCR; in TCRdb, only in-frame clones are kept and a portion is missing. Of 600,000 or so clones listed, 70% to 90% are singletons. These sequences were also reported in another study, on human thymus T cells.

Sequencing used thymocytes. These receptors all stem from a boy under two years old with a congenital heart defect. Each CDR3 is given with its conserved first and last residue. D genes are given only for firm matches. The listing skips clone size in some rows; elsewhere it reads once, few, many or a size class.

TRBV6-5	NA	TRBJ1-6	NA	CASENSPLHF	TGTGCCAGTGAGAATTCACCCCTCCACTTT
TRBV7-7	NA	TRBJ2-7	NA	CASRPTGIYEQYF	TGTGCCAGCAGACCTACAGGGATTTACGAGCAGTACTTC
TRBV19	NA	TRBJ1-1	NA	CASSIGDKPRLAEAFF	TGTGCCAGTAGTATCGGGGACAAGCCCCGGCTCGCTGAAGCTTTCTTT
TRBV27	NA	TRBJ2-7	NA	CASKPEGGLPYEQYF	TGTGCCAGCAAGCCCGAGGGGGGGCTTCCCTACGAGCAGTACTTC
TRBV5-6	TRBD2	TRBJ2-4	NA	CASSLVSSGGMDKNIQYF	TGTGCCAGCAGCTTGGTGTCAAGCGGGGGGATGGACAAAAACATTCAGTACTTC
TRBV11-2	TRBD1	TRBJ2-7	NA	CASSCDSGDRVSYEQYF	TGTGCCAGCAGCTGCGATTCCGGCGACAGGGTCTCCTACGAGCAGTACTTC
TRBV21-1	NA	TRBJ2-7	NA	CASSKVVREWRSYEQYF	TGTGCCAGCAGCAAAGTTGTAAGGGAATGGAGGTCCTACGAGCAGTACTTC
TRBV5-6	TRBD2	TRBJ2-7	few	CASSLRTSSYEQYF	TGTGCCAGCAGCCTTCGGACTAGCTCCTACGAGCAGTACTTC
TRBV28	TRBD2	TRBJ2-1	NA	CASSFRAGGGNEQFF	TGTGCCAGCAGTTTCCGGGCGGGAGGGGGCAATGAGCAGTTCTTC
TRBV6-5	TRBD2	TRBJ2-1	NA	CASSYSSGAINEQFF	TGTGCCAGCAGTTACTCGAGCGGGGCGATCAATGAGCAGTTCTTC
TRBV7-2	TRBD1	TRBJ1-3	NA	CASSFVPGGSGNTIYF	TGTGCCAGCAGCTTTGTCCCAGGGGGCTCTGGAAACACCATATATTTT
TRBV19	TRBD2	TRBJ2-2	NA	CAISSGTSPRGELFF	TGTGCCATCTCCAGTGGGACTAGTCCACGCGGGGAGCTGTTTTTT
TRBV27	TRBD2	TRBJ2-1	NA	CASSTNRLAGGHDEQFF	TGTGCCAGCAGTACCAATCGCCTAGCGGGGGGGCACGATGAGCAGTTCTTC